These 2 T cell receptor beta chains share one sample of origin, sequenced in a study of cytomegalovirus exposure and HLA in healthy donors. The primer mix had 60 Vbeta and 13 Jbeta primers. The protocol was immunoSEQ multiplex PCR, while the TCRdb copy is restricted to in-frame clones and leaves out a portion. This sample carries approximately 75,000 clones, about 74% of them seen once, and the ten largest clones take more than 9.5%. The sample consisted of PBMCs. Receptors were obtained from a woman aged 55-70 years in good health and CMV-seropositive.

This clone turned up a few times. This chain uses TRBV19 with TRBJ1-1, with no clear D. The CDR3 length is 11 residues. Germline lookup yields CDR1 LNHDA and CDR2 SQIVND (reference sequence). Trimming pared 5 bases from V and 10 bases from J, leaving 11 bases between. The CDR3 sequence is CASSALQVAFF. The CDR3 DNA sequence: TGTGCCAGTAGTGCCCTCCAGGTAGCTTTCTTT. The variable domain in full, with the rest retrieved from reference TRBV19 and TRBJ1-1, is DGGITQSPKYLFRKEGQNVTLSCEQNLNHDAMYWYRQDPGQGLRLIYYSQIVNDFQKGDIAEGYSVSREKKESFPLTVTSAQKNPTAFYLCASSALQVAFFGQGTRLTVV.

This chain uses TRBV28 with TRBJ2-7, with 9 bases fitting TRBD2. From germline, CDR1 is MDHEN and CDR2 SYDVKM. The CDR3 contains 15 residues. With 6 bases clipped from V and 3 bases from J, the junction kept 9 bases outside the gene matches. The CDR3 is CASSFGTSLFYEQYF. The DNA for the CDR3 is TGTGCCAGCAGCTTCGGGACTAGCCTCTTCTACGAGCAGTACTTC.